These 23 T cell receptor beta chains originate from one sample sequenced in a study of cytomegalovirus exposure and HLA in healthy donors. Primers included in the PCR were 60 Vbeta and 13 Jbeta primers. Clones were sequenced by immunoSEQ multiplex PCR, and TCRdb holds only the in-frame ones, with some missing. The sample includes fewer than 130,000 clones, just over 75% of them seen just once. The specimen was PBMCs. These receptors were obtained from a man aged 25 to 40 in good health and CMV-seropositive.

V is TRBV28 and J is TRBJ2-7; possibly TRBD1 for D (5 bases). The CDR3 extends over 15 amino acids. The germline gives CDR1 MDHEN, CDR2 SYDVKM. V was cut by 5 bases and J by 3 bases, with 17 bases left in between. CDR3 residues: CASSPGHGPYYEQYF. In DNA form, the CDR3 reads TGTGCCAGCAGTCCAGGACATGGACCGTACTACGAGCAGTACTTC. Drawing the rest from reference TRBV28 and TRBJ2-7, the complete variable domain is DVKVTQSSRYLVKRTGEKVFLECVQDMDHENMFWYRQDPGLGLRLIYFSYDVKMKEKGDIPEGYSVSREKKERFSLILESASTNQTSMYLCASSPGHGPYYEQYFGPGTRLTVT.

The chain is built from TRBV7-8 and TRBJ2-7; possible D gene TRBD2, 5 bases. The V end lost 2 bases, the J end lost 1 base, and 6 bases lay between the germline ends. The length of the CDR3 is 13 residues. Germline loops: CDR1 SGHVS, CDR2 FQNEAQ. The CDR3 here is CASSLQRSYEQYF. CDR3 sequence (DNA): TGTGCCAGCAGCTTACAGCGGTCCTACGAGCAGTACTTC.

This chain joins TRBV7-2 and TRBJ2-5; 9 bases are a match to TRBD2. V lost 8 bases to trimming and J lost 2 bases; unmatched junction nucleotides: 6. CDR1 is SGHTA, CDR2 FQGNSA, per germline. The CDR3 is 14 amino acids. Here the CDR3 reads CASWAGGLQETQYF. CDR3 bases: TGTGCCAGCTGGGCGGGGGGGCTTCAAGAGACCCAGTACTTC. The full variable domain, rest sourced from reference TRBV7-2 and TRBJ2-5, is GAGVSQSPSNKVTEKGKDVELRCDPISGHTALYWYRQSLGQGLEFLIYFQGNSAPDKSGLPSDRFSAERTGGSVSTLTIQRTQQEDSAVYLCASWAGGLQETQYFGPGTRLLVL.

This chain joins TRBV30 and TRBJ2-5; 7 bases are shared with TRBD1. V was clipped by 7 bases and J by 4 bases; unmatched bases: 6. In germline, CDR1 is GTSNPN, CDR2 SVGIG (reference sequence). The length of the CDR3 is 12 residues. The CDR3 nucleotides read TGTGCCTCCGGCCCAGGGGGAGAGACCCAGTACTTC. It codes for CASGPGGETQYF.

CDR3 DNA: TGTGCCAGCAGCGGAGGACTTTCCACAGATACGCAGTATTTT. This codes for CASSGGLSTDTQYF. The chain employs TRBV9 and TRBJ2-3, with D perhaps matching TRBD2 (5 bases). Germline loops: CDR1 SGDLS, CDR2 YYNGEE. This CDR3 spans 14 amino acids. V was trimmed by 3 bases and J by 2 bases, leaving 10 bases between them.

The table lists this clone with a few counts. The chain links TRBV7-8 to TRBJ2-3; TRBD2 might be the D (6 bases). The germline V and J ends were trimmed by 4 bases and 1 base, with 12 bases remaining between them. This CDR3 contains 15 residues. Germline CDR1 is SGHVS and CDR2 is FQNEAQ. CDR3 coding DNA: TGTGCCAGCAGCTCCCTCGGCGGGGGCACAGATACGCAGTATTTT. This encodes CASSSLGGGTDTQYF.

J is TRBJ1-4 and V is TRBV30, with 9 bases lining up with TRBD1. CDR1 GTSNPN and CDR2 SVGIG come from the germline V gene (reference sequence). With V trimmed by 4 bases and J by 3 bases, 12 bases remained unmatched. There are 17 residues in the CDR3. The CDR3 sequence is CAWTTGTGLASNEKLFF. The DNA for the CDR3 is TGTGCCTGGACCACCGGGACAGGGTTGGCATCTAATGAAAAACTGTTTTTT.

As for this clone: Other DNA sequences in this sample translate to the same CDR3. The chain couples TRBV28 to TRBJ1-4; D perhaps matches TRBD1 (5 bases). V was clipped by 3 bases and J by 8 bases, with 13 bases between them. The CDR3 has 14 amino acids. Germline CDR1 MDHEN, CDR2 SYDVKM. The CDR3 region has the DNA TGTGCCAGCAGTTTTAGGTCAGGGAGGGAAAAACTGTTTTTT. This gives the protein CASSFRSGREKLFF.

The chain is built from TRBV9 and TRBJ2-3; 11 positions match TRBD2. The CDR3 covers 18 residues. The V and J ends lost 4 bases and 4 bases, in that order; junction bases with no gene match: 14. Germline CDR1 and CDR2: SGDLS and YYNGEE. The CDR3 sequence: CASSFRSGGASGADTQYF. The CDR3 coding sequence is TGTGCCAGCAGCTTCCGTAGCGGGGGGGCCTCTGGGGCAGATACGCAGTATTTT.

V is TRBV4-3 and J is TRBJ1-4; 7 bases fit TRBD1. Trimming took 4 bases from V and 5 from J; bases not matched to a gene: 4. The CDR3 has 14 amino acids. The V gene's germline CDR1 is LGHNA and CDR2 YSLEER. This CDR3 reads CASSLRTGNEKLFF. The CDR3 DNA follows: TGCGCCAGCAGCCTCCGGACAGGCAATGAAAAACTGTTTTTT.

This clone occurred once. The V call is TRBV28, the J call TRBJ2-7; 8 positions match TRBD1. This CDR3 is 14 amino acids long. Trimming at V came to 5 bases and at J to 2 bases, leaving 5 bases not matched to a gene. Germline V lookup: CDR1 MDHEN, CDR2 SYDVKM. The CDR3 coding sequence is TGTGCCAGCAGTGGGACAGGTTTGACCTACGAGCAGTACTTC. It specifies CASSGTGLTYEQYF.

This clone was counted once. The gene calls are TRBV2 and TRBJ1-3; possibly TRBD1 for D (5 bases). V was shortened by 6 bases and J by 10 bases, with 10 bases between the two germline ends. This CDR3 region has 11 residues. Germline lookup yields CDR1 SNHLY and CDR2 FYNNEI. The CDR3 coding sequence is TGTGCCAGCAGGTCGGAGGGGACCATATATTTT. It yields the protein CASRSEGTIYF.

V and J are TRBV13 and TRBJ2-1; TRBD1 agrees at 7 bases. After removal of 4 bases from V and 7 bases from J, the junction contained 7 bases not matched to a gene. Germline V gene data show CDR1 as PRHDT and CDR2 as FYEKMQ (reference sequence). This CDR3 is 14 amino acids long. The CDR3 reads CASSSTKTGNEQFF. CDR3 DNA sequence: TGTGCCAGCAGCTCCACCAAGACAGGGAATGAGCAGTTCTTC.

This clone has only a few counts. The chain couples TRBV4-1 to TRBJ1-6; 8 positions match TRBD1. V shed 1 base and J 9 bases; nucleotides not matched to a gene: 11. The CDR3 is 17 amino acids. Germline V gene lookup returns CDR1 MGHRA and CDR2 YSYEKL. CDR3 sequence: CASSQASAQGASSPLHF. The CDR3 region has the DNA TGCGCCAGCAGCCAAGCATCGGCGCAGGGGGCGAGTTCACCCCTCCACTTT.

A note on this clone: The same CDR3 is also encoded by other DNA sequences in this sample. The chain combines TRBV19 with TRBJ1-2; 9 positions agree with TRBD1. V lost 3 bases, J lost 8 bases, and 10 bases stayed unmatched. The CDR3 has 15 residues. From germline, CDR1 is LNHDA and CDR2 SQIVND (reference sequence). In DNA form, the CDR3 reads TGTGCCAGTAGTATCCGGGGACAGGGCATCTACGGCTACACCTTC. It encodes CASSIRGQGIYGYTF.

The rearrangement links TRBV6-6 to TRBJ2-7; D is uncertain. Germline values: CDR1 MNHNY, CDR2 SVGAGI (reference sequence). The V and J ends lost 0 bases and 4 bases respectively, with 10 bases between them. This CDR3 has 14 amino acids. The CDR3, as DNA: TGTGCCAGCAGTTACTCCCCGAGAGGTTACGAGCAGTACTTC. This sequence encodes CASSYSPRGYEQYF.

The chain carries TRBV28 and TRBJ1-2, with D unclear. Trimming removed 4 bases at V and 12 bases at J, with 18 bases between. The CDR3 has 13 residues. The germline CDR1 and CDR2 sequences are MDHEN and SYDVKM. The CDR3 DNA reads TGTGCCAGCAGTTCCGAGGGCCGTATGAGGGACACCTTC. This sequence encodes CASSSEGRMRDTF.

The chain joins TRBV30 to TRBJ2-7; 10 bases line up with TRBD1. With 7 bases clipped from V and 0 bases from J, the junction kept 3 bases outside the gene matches. This CDR3 is 13 amino acids long. The germline CDR1 and CDR2 sequences are GTSNPN and SVGIG (reference sequence). This CDR3 reads CALRDRGSYEQYF. The DNA for the CDR3 is TGTGCCTTACGGGACAGGGGCTCCTACGAGCAGTACTTC.

Remarks on this clone: At one end the junction does not follow the germline gene, possibly because of a read error. The rearrangement uses TRBV5-6 and TRBJ1-1, with D unclear. From germline, CDR1 is SGHDT and CDR2 YYEEEE. The CDR3 consists of 13 residues. The CDR3 nucleotides are TGTACCAGCGTCAACGGAGTGAACACTGAAGCTTTCTTT. It specifies CTSVNGVNTEAFF.

This clone appeared a few times. The chain carries TRBV6-1 and TRBJ1-5, with TRBD1 identical over 10 bases. CDR3 size: 16 residues. J gave up 2 bases and V 4 bases, and 5 bases lay outside the gene matches. Germline CDR1 and CDR2: MNHNS and SASEGT. This chain's CDR3 is CASSVPGTGGNQPQHF. CDR3 bases: TGTGCCAGCAGTGTCCCCGGGACAGGGGGCAATCAGCCCCAGCATTTT.

The chain carries TRBV19 and TRBJ1-5; 7 bases map to TRBD1. Germline trimming cut 4 bases from V and 2 bases from J; bases unmatched to any gene: 2. Per germline, CDR1 LNHDA and CDR2 SQIVND (reference sequence). The CDR3 is made up of 14 amino acids. The CDR3, as DNA: TGTGCCAGTAGTACCACAGGGGGCAATCAGCCCCAGCATTTT. Protein sequence: CASSTTGGNQPQHF.

The chain is built from TRBV4-3 and TRBJ1-6; tentatively, D is TRBD1 (5 bases). The CDR3 covers 16 residues. Germline V gives CDR1 LGHNA, CDR2 YSLEER. Trimming removed 1 base from V and 7 bases from J, with 14 bases in between. The CDR3 bases are TGCGCCAGCAGCCAAGTTCCCAGGGCGGGAAATTCACCCCTCCACTTT. Translation gives CASSQVPRAGNSPLHF.

The chain has TRBV27 and TRBJ2-1; maybe TRBD1 (5 bases). Trimming left V 4 bases short and J 1 base short, with 8 bases between. The CDR3 is 14 residues long. CDR1 and CDR2 from the germline V gene are MNHEY and SMNVEV (reference sequence). The CDR3 DNA reads TGTGCCAGCAGTTGGCAGGGTTCCTACAATGAGCAGTTCTTC. Amino acid sequence: CASSWQGSYNEQFF.